This T cell receptor beta chain is drawn from a study of cytomegalovirus exposure and HLA in healthy donors. This clone was seen a single time. Its antigen is not identified. Regarding the study as a whole: Published work reported that the classifier diagnosed cytomegalovirus status with high specificity and sensitivity. An analysis done earlier found most TCR beta V segments productive about 87% or about 30% of the time.

Regarding donors, all were healthy bone marrow donors. The CDR3 contains 13 residues. Unmatched junction bases numbered 2, after V lost 2 bases and J lost 7 bases. Germline V gene sequence: CDR1 LGHNA, CDR2 YSLEER. PCR was performed using 60 Vbeta and 13 Jbeta primers. TCRdb's table, derived via immunoSEQ multiplex PCR, lists solely in-frame clones and lacks some. Here the sample spans roughly 140,000 clones, around four fifths being singletons. The source material was PBMCs. The clonotype originates from a female donor in good health and CMV-seronegative. The rearrangement links TRBV4-3 to TRBJ1-2; 9 nucleotides match TRBD1. CDR3 protein: CASSQRDRAGYTF. In nucleotides, the CDR3 is TGCGCCAGCAGCCAAAGGGACAGGGCTGGCTACACCTTC.